These T cell receptor beta chains were read from a single sample in a study of tumor and adjacent non-tumor tissue in lung cancer. A single record per CDR3 protein comes from TCRdb applying MiXCR to the multiplex PCR reads. The sample shows around 71,000 distinct CDR3 sequences, over 55% of them seen only once. The sample was lung tumor tissue. These TCRs come from a woman in her 40s with non-small cell lung cancer. Each CDR3 is given with its conserved first and last residue. D genes are given only for firm matches. Clone size is not always given. Where it is, it says once, few, many or a class for expanded clones.

J gene,V gene,clone size,D gene,CDR3 DNA,CDR3 protein
TRBJ2-7,TRBV20-1,few,TRBD1,TGCAGTGCTAGTGAGGACAGGTTCGGGCAGTACTTC,CSASEDRFGQYF
TRBJ2-3,TRBV11-2,.,.,TGTGCCAGCAGCCCCAGGGGCACGGACACTACGCAGTATTTT,CASSPRGTDTTQYF
TRBJ2-2,TRBV11-2,once,.,TGTGTCAGCAGTAAACCCCGGGGAGGAACCGTGGAGCTGTTTTTT,CVSSKPRGGTVELFF
TRBJ2-3,TRBV6-1,.,.,TGTACCAGCAGTGAAGACCCCGGTGGGACCACAGATACGCAATATTTT,CTSSEDPGGTTDTQYF
TRBJ1-4,TRBV6-1,.,.,TGCGCCAGCAATAGAGGAGAGAATAATGAAAGACTGTTTTTT,CASNRGENNERLFF
TRBJ2-3,TRBV6-6,.,.,TGTGCCAGCTCGGGTAGGAAGGCAGATACGCAGTATTTT,CASSGRKADTQYF
TRBJ2-7,TRBV25-1,.,TRBD2,TGTGCCAACAGTGGAGGGACTAGCGGGAGTGCCTACGAGCAGTACTTC,CANSGGTSGSAYEQYF
TRBJ1-2,TRBV7-9,once,.,TGTGCCAGCAGCCTCGAAACAGGGTTTTTCACTTATGGCTACACCTTC,CASSLETGFFTYGYTF
TRBJ2-3,TRBV6-5,.,.,TGTGCCAGCAAATCGCTGGGGGGCCGGAGAGATACGCAGTATTTT,CASKSLGGRRDTQYF
TRBJ2-7,TRBV6-5,.,.,TGTGCCAGCAGTTACTCAAGGAGAGTTCTCTCCTACGAGCAGTACTTC,CASSYSRRVLSYEQYF
TRBJ2-3,TRBV6-5,.,.,TGTGCCAGCAGTTACCGGCCGGGTGCAGAAGATGCGCAGTATTTT,CASSYRPGAEDAQYF
TRBJ2-1,TRBV12-3/TRBV12-4,.,.,TGTGCCAGCAGTTCCAGCAGGGCCTTCTACAATGAACAGTTCTTC,CASSSSRAFYNEQFF
TRBJ2-5,TRBV20-1,.,.,TGCAGTGCTAGTCATCCGTACCAAATGACCCAGTACTTC,CSASHPYQMTQYF
TRBJ1-4,TRBV28,.,.,TGTGCCAGCAGTTTGCGCGGGGCAACTAATGAAAAACTGTTTTTT,CASSLRGATNEKLFF
TRBJ2-1,TRBV14,.,.,TGTGCCAGCAGACTGGGAGGACGGAAGGGGAGCTCCTACAATGAGCAGTTCTTC,CASRLGGRKGSSYNEQFF
TRBJ2-7,TRBV20-1,many,TRBD2,TGCAGTGCTTCAGCGGGTAGCGGGGGGACGAGGGCCTACGAGCAGTACTTC,CSASAGSGGTRAYEQYF
TRBJ2-1,TRBV7-7,few,.,TGTGCTAGCAGCTTAGGTTCAGGGGACAATGAGCAGTTCTTC,CASSLGSGDNEQFF
TRBJ2-1,TRBV29-1,.,TRBD2,TGCAGCGTACCTGGAGCGGGAACCCCCTACAATGAGCAGTTCTTC,CSVPGAGTPYNEQFF
TRBJ2-5,TRBV11-2,.,TRBD2,TGTGCCATCACCCAGTCCACTAGCGGGCGGGAAACCCAGTACTTC,CAITQSTSGRETQYF
TRBJ2-7,TRBV28,many,.,TGTGCCAGCAGTTTTGGATCTCCCTACGAGCAGTACTTC,CASSFGSPYEQYF
TRBJ2-5,TRBV24-1,.,.,TGTGCCACCAGTGGTGGGACAAAAGAGACCCAGTATTTC,CATSGGTKETQYF
TRBJ2-7,TRBV5-6,many,TRBD1,TGTGCCAGCAGCTTTGGACAGGGGGCTGCCTACGAGCAGTACTTC,CASSFGQGAAYEQYF
TRBJ2-3,TRBV11-1,.,.,TGTGTCAGCAGCCGTCTGCGGGGAAACACAGATACACAGTATTTT,CVSSRLRGNTDTQYF
TRBJ1-2,TRBV28,.,TRBD1,TGTGCTATCAGTAGAGGAACCCCGGGGACAGGGGCCTCTAACTATGACTACACCTTC,CAISRGTPGTGASNYDYTF
TRBJ2-7,TRBV7-2,once,.,TGTGCCAGCAGATTAGTCCGGGGAGGGCAGTACTTC,CASRLVRGGQYF
TRBJ1-5,TRBV12-3/TRBV12-4,many,TRBD1,TGTGCCAGCGATGACAGGGCGGGACAGCCCCAGCATTTT,CASDDRAGQPQHF
TRBJ2-5,TRBV11-2,.,.,TGTGCCAGCAGCTTAGTTGGGCCGAGGGTCCAAGAGACCCAATACTTC,CASSLVGPRVQETQYF
TRBJ1-2,TRBV14,many,.,TGTGCCAGCAGCATAACAGCGAACTATGGCTACACCTTC,CASSITANYGYTF
TRBJ1-1,TRBV5-1,.,.,TGCGCCAGCACCTTGGCCGGACATTTGAACACTGAAGCTTTCTTT,CASTLAGHLNTEAFF
TRBJ2-4,TRBV6-5,.,.,TGTGGCAGCAGTTCCTTAAACATTCAGTATTTC,CGSSSLNIQYF
TRBJ1-2,TRBV6-6,many,.,TGTGCCAGCAACCCCGACGCTAACTATGGCTACACCTTC,CASNPDANYGYTF
TRBJ2-7,TRBV28,few,.,TGTGCCAGCACGAGGGACCCTCTTTCCTACGAGCAGTACTTC,CASTRDPLSYEQYF
TRBJ2-5,TRBV5-1,.,TRBD1,TGCGCCAGCCGACAGGGGGAAGAGACCCAGTACTTC,CASRQGEETQYF
TRBJ1-1,TRBV18,.,.,TGTGCCAGCTCGTTCCAGGACTCTGAAGCTTTCTTT,CASSFQDSEAFF
TRBJ2-7,TRBV5-6,.,.,TGTGCCAGCGCGGTTCAGGGGTTCTCCTACGATCAGTACTTC,CASAVQGFSYDQYF
TRBJ1-5,TRBV6-1,.,.,TGCGCCAACAGTGAAGGTGGAGTCAAGCCCCAGCATTTT,CANSEGGVKPQHF
TRBJ2-7,TRBV7-9,few,TRBD1,TGTGCCAGCAGCATAGCAGGGGGCGAGCAGTACTTC,CASSIAGGEQYF
TRBJ2-2,TRBV24-1,few,.,TGTGCCACCAGTGATCCGGGGAACACCGGGGAGCTGTTTTTT,CATSDPGNTGELFF
TRBJ1-6,TRBV20-1,many,.,TGCAGTGCTAGAGATCGACAGGCTTCACCCCTCCACTTT,CSARDRQASPLHF
TRBJ1-1,TRBV4-1,.,TRBD1,TGCGCCAGCGGCCAAAAAAGCCTAAAATCGGGACAGGGGGACGTTCGGACTGAAGCTTTCTTT,CASGQKSLKSGQGDVRTEAFF
TRBJ2-4,TRBV11-2,.,TRBD2,TGTGCCAGCAGCCCGGGGCGGGAGTTAACCAAAAACACTCAGTACTTT,CASSPGRELTKNTQYF
TRBJ1-1,TRBV6-1,.,.,TGTGCTAGCGAGGCCCGCATGAACACTGAAGCTTTCTTT,CASEARMNTEAFF
TRBJ1-3,TRBV6-5,.,.,TGTCCCAGCAGTTCCACTCCGACAGGACTTTTTGGAAACACCATATATTTT,CPSSSTPTGLFGNTIYF
TRBJ2-2,TRBV20-1,.,.,TGCAGTGCTCCGTCGGGGCATGACACCGGGGAGCTGTCTTTT,CSAPSGHDTGELSF
TRBJ2-2,TRBV28,many,TRBD1,TGTGCCAGCAGTGTAACAGGGGGCGGCGGGGAGCTGTTTTTT,CASSVTGGGGELFF
TRBJ2-5,TRBV11-2,.,.,TGTACCAGCAACTCCGGGGCTTTCCAAGAGACCCAGTGCTTC,CTSNSGAFQETQCF
TRBJ1-6,TRBV5-6,.,.,TGTGCCAGCAGTTCAAGGGACACTCAGGGCTTACCCCTCCACTTT,CASSSRDTQGLPLHF
TRBJ2-3,TRBV11-3,.,.,TGTGCCAGCAGCTTAATCCTAGCAATTACGAAGTATTTT,CASSLILAITKYF
TRBJ1-1,TRBV6-6,.,TRBD1,TGTGCCATCAACGGACAGGGTGGAATGAACACTGAAGCCTTCTTT,CAINGQGGMNTEAFF